The present entry profiles one T cell receptor (beta chain) with its context. Assay used: immunoSEQ multiplex PCR; TCRdb lists only in-frame clones, some missing. The sample records around 60,000 clones, about two thirds being singletons. This sample was included in a study of T cell clones after liver transplantation. Germline V lookup: CDR1 SGHTA, CDR2 FQGNSA. This CDR3 comprises 17 residues. Trimming pared 1 base from V and 4 bases from J, leaving 17 bases between. The genes are TRBV7-2 and TRBJ1-5, with TRBD1 as a possible D gene (5 bases). The origin of this receptor is a human donor who received a liver transplant. The sequences come from CD4+ T cells from blood, collected before liver transplant. The DNA of the CDR3 is TGTGCCAGCAGCTTAGGTGGTCCCGCCGGGGGAAATCAGCCCCAGCATTTT. This codes for CASSLGGPAGGNQPQHF.